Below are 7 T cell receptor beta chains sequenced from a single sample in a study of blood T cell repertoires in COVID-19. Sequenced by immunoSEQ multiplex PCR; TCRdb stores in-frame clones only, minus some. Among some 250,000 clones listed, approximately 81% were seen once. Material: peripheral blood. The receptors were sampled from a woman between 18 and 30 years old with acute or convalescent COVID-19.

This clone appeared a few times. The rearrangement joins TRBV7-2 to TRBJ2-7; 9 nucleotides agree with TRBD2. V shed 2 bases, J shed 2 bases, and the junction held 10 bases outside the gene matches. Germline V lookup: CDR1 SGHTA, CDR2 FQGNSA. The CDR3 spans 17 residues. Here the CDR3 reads CASSLIPLAGRTYEQYF. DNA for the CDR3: TGTGCCAGCAGCTTAATTCCCCTAGCGGGACGTACCTACGAGCAGTACTTC.

The CDR3 loop reads CATTSGSYNEQFF. The DNA of the CDR3 is TGTGCCACAACTAGCGGATCCTACAATGAGCAGTTCTTC. This rearrangement joins TRBV2 to TRBJ2-1; TRBD2 matches 8 bases. CDR1 is SNHLY, CDR2 FYNNEI, per germline. This CDR3 comprises 13 residues. J gave up 1 base and V 10 bases, and 3 bases lay outside the gene matches. Supplemented by reference TRBV2 and TRBJ2-1, the full variable domain reads EPEVTQTPSHQVTQMGQEVILRCVPISNHLYFYWYRQILGQKVEFLVSFYNNEISEKSEIFDDQFSVERPDGSNFTLKIRSTKLEDSAMYFCATTSGSYNEQFFGPGTRLTVL.

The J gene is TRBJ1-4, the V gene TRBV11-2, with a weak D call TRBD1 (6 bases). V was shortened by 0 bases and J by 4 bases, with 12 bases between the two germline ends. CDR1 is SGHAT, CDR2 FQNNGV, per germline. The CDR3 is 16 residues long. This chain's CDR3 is CASSLDRAGVNEKLFF. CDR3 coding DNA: TGTGCCAGCAGCTTAGATCGGGCAGGGGTTAATGAAAAACTGTTTTTT.

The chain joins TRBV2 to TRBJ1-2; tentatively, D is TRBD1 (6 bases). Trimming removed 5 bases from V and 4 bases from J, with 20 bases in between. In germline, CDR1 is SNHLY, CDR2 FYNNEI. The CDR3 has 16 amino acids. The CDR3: CASSSREGGVIYGYTF. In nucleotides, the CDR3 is TGTGCCAGCAGTTCCCGGGAGGGGGGCGTTATCTATGGCTACACCTTC.

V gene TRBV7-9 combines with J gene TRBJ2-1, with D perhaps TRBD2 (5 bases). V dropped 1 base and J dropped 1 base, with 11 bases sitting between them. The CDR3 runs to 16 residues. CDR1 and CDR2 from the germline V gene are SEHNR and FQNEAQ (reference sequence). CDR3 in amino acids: CASSLDRGTSYNEQFF. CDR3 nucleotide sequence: TGTGCCAGCAGCTTAGATCGGGGAACATCCTACAATGAGCAGTTCTTC.

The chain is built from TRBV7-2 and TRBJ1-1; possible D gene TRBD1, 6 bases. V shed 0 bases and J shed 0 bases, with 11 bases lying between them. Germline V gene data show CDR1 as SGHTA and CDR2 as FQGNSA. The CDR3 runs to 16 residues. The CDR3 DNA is TGTGCCAGCAGCTTAGCGCAAACAGGGCTGAACACTGAAGCTTTCTTT. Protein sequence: CASSLAQTGLNTEAFF.

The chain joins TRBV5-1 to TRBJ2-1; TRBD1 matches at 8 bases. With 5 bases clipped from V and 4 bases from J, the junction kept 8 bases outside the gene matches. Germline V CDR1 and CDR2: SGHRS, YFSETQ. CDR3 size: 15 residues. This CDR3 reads CASRLTGDFYNEQFF. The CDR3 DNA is TGCGCCAGCAGATTGACAGGGGACTTTTACAATGAGCAGTTCTTC.